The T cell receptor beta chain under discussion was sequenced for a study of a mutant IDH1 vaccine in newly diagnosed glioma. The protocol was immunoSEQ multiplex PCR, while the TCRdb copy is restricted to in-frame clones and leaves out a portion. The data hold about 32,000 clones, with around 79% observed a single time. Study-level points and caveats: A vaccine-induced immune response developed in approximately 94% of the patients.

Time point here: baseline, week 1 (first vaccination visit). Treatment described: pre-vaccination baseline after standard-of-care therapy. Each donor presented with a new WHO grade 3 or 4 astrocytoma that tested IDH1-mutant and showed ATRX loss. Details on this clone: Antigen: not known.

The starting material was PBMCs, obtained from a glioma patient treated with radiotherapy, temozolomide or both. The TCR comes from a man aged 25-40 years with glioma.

The CDR3 here is CAWSWRNRGGYTF. CDR3 DNA: TGTGCCTGGAGTTGGCGAAACAGGGGTGGCTACACCTTC. The chain couples TRBV30 to TRBJ1-2, with 7 nucleotides matching TRBD1. Germline CDR1 is GTSNPN and CDR2 is SVGIG (reference sequence). CDR3 size: 13 residues. Trimming cost V 2 bases and J 7 bases; bases outside gene matches: 7.